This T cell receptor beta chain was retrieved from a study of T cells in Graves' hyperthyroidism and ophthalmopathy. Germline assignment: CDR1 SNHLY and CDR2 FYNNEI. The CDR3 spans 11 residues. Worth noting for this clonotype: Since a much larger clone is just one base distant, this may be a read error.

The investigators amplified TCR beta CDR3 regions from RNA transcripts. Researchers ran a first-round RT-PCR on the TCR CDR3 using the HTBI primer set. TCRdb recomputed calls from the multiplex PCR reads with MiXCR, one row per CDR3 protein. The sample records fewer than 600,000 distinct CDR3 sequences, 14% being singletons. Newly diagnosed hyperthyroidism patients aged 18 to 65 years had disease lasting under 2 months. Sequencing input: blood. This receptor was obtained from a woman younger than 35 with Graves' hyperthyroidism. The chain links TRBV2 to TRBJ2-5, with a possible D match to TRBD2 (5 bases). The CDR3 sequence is CASRRVETQCF. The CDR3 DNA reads TGTGCCAGCAGGAGGGTGGAGACCCAGTGCTTC.